This TCR beta chain derives from a study of response to subunit inactivated influenza vaccine. General study findings and limits: Only a handful of new T cells, the authors suggested, are recruited with each seasonal influenza vaccination.

A word on this clonotype: What it binds is unknown.

MiXCR was run by TCRdb on the RT-PCR reads, yielding one entry per CDR3 protein. The table shows fewer than 700,000 distinct CDR3 sequences, with 10% to 15% occurring only once. CDR3 size: 16 residues. Per the germline V gene, CDR1 is SEHNR and CDR2 is FQNEAQ (reference sequence). V was clipped by 5 bases and J by 6 bases; unmatched bases: 8. Here the sequenced sample was PBMCs from blood, taken about 6 weeks after vaccination. This TCR was recovered from a man aged 45 to 65 who received an inactivated influenza vaccine. V and J are TRBV7-9 and TRBJ2-1; 12 bases are a match to TRBD2. The CDR3 sequence: CASSPTRTSGTNEQFF. CDR3 nucleotide sequence: TGTGCCAGCAGCCCCACCAGGACTAGCGGGACCAATGAGCAGTTCTTC.